This T cell receptor beta chain was observed in a study of T cell responses to AZD1222 COVID-19 vaccine. The wider study: Samples with a second dose at about 4 or about 12 weeks were pooled together.

Details on this clone: Its specificity is not known.

Generated by immunoSEQ multiplex PCR, the TCRdb table keeps only in-frame clones and is missing some. Counted here are about 160,000 clones, 80% to 95% occurring once; the ten biggest clones make up approximately 4.4%. Whole-study results and caveats: The span of vaccine-associated CD4 TCRs extended across spike, with dominance at 160-218 and 743-854.

This CDR3 is 14 amino acids long. Germline V gene lookup returns CDR1 KGHDR and CDR2 SFDVKD. V gave up 9 bases and J gave up 1 base; unmatched junction bases: 6. This specimen was peripheral blood, taken on day 0 of AZD1222 vaccination. The V gene is TRBV24-1, the J gene TRBJ2-5; 8 bases are shared with TRBD1. This TCR was sampled from an adult in good health. The CDR3 DNA reads as TGTGCCACCTGTCGGGACAGGCTCCAAGAGACCCAGTACTTC. It is translated as CATCRDRLQETQYF.